This T cell receptor beta chain was captured in a study of blood T cell repertoires in COVID-19. Study background: From the United States, Italy and Spain came samples of acute and convalescent COVID-19. T cells, B-cell-depleted T cells, or PBMCs supplied cDNA or gDNA.

TCRdb's copy holds only in-frame clones and misses some; the assay was immunoSEQ multiplex PCR. This table has 80,000 or so clones, approximately 86% appearing once. The V gene's germline CDR1 is WSHSY and CDR2 SAAADI. CDR3 length: 14 amino acids. V lost 5 bases to trimming and J lost 7 bases; unmatched junction nucleotides: 5. This receptor was taken from a human donor in a cohort sampled during active COVID-19. The rearrangement links TRBV10-2 to TRBJ2-2; 9 bases map to TRBD2. Sequences were obtained from peripheral blood. Here the CDR3 reads CASSQAGGGGELFF. CDR3 in DNA: TGCGCCAGCAGTCAAGCGGGAGGAGGCGGGGAGCTGTTTTTT.